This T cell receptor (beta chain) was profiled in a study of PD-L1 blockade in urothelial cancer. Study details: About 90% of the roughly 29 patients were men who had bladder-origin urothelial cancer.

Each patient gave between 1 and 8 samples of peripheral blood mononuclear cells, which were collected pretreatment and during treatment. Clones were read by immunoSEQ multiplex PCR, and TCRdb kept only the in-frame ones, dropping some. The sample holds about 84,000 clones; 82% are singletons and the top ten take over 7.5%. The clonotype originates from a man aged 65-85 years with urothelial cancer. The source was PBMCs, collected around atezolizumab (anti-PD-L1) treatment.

The CDR3 DNA is TGTGCCAGCAGTCGGTCGGGGAGCGGGGGTGTCGATGAGCAGTTCTTC. Residues: CASSRSGSGGVDEQFF. The chain is built from TRBV27 and TRBJ2-1, with 8 bases aligning to TRBD2. The CDR3 extends over 16 amino acids. Trimming removed 5 bases from V and 8 bases from J; junction bases left unmatched: 14. CDR1 is MNHEY and CDR2 is SMNVEV in the germline V gene (reference sequence).